This T cell receptor beta chain appears in the sequencing data of a study of beta chain features in type 1 diabetes. Regarding the study as a whole: In every one of the four CD4+ subsets, TCRB CDR3s were moderately but significantly shorter in Type 1 diabetes patients.

Details on this clone: Its antigen is not identified.

Reverse transcribing all isolated RNA meant expressed TCRB transcripts were sequenced. Naive, central memory and regulatory T cell samples produced a mean of about 4 million reads. The protocol was immunoSEQ multiplex PCR, while the TCRdb copy is restricted to in-frame clones and leaves out a portion. This sample has almost 350,000 clones, with approximately 8% found just once. V was pared by 0 bases and J by 2 bases, with 13 bases between. This CDR3 comprises 16 residues. Germline CDR1 reads LGHNA; CDR2 reads YSLEER. The TCR originated in a young woman in good health. The V gene is TRBV4-3, the J gene TRBJ1-2, with D possibly matching TRBD1 (6 bases). The sequenced material came from central memory CD4+ T cells from blood. The CDR3 sequence: CASSQDLRGWNYGYTF. CDR3 nucleotides: TGCGCCAGCAGCCAAGATTTAAGGGGGTGGAACTATGGCTACACCTTC.